This entry features one T cell receptor beta chain sequence. The data derive from a study of OX40 agonist ivuxolimab in advanced cancers. Looking at the study overall: Two cutaneous melanoma patients and one hepatocellular carcinoma patient, three in all, had partial responses.

Looked up from germline, CDR1 is SEHNR and CDR2 is FQNEAQ (reference sequence). V was clipped by 1 base and J by 6 bases; unmatched bases: 4. The CDR3 is made up of 14 amino acids. The table came from immunoSEQ multiplex PCR; TCRdb's copy has only in-frame clones and leaves some out. The sample carries under 75,000 clones, around 90% recorded once. The clonotype comes from an adult with an advanced solid tumor such as melanoma, head and neck, liver or kidney cancer. The V and J genes are TRBV7-9 and TRBJ2-7, with TRBD1 matching 9 bases. The sample here was CD4+ or CD8+ T cells sorted from blood, taken in a trial of the OX40 agonist ivuxolimab. CDR3 nucleotides: TGTGCCAGCAGCTTAGAGGGACAGGGTTTCGAGCAGTACTTC. Its translation is CASSLEGQGFEQYF.